These T cell receptor beta chains were read from a single sample in a study of T cells in Graves' hyperthyroidism and ophthalmopathy. TCRdb analysed the multiplex PCR reads with MiXCR anew, one entry per CDR3 protein. The table has fewer than 650,000 distinct CDR3 sequences, under 15% seen once. The specimen sequenced was blood. The receptors stem from a woman in her thirties or forties with Graves' ophthalmopathy. Both conserved end residues are part of each CDR3. D genes are given only for firm matches. A row's size may be missing; if present it is once, few, many or a size class.

- TRBD2 TRBJ2-2 TRBV27 TGTGCCAGCAGCACCGAGGGGCTAGCGGGAGGCGGGGAGCTGTTTTTT CASSTEGLAGGGELFF
many - TRBJ2-7 TRBV11-2 TGTGCCAGCAGCGGCCGGGGGCTAGCGGATACCTACGAGCAGTACTTC CASSGRGLADTYEQYF
few - TRBJ2-7 TRBV30 TGTGCCTGGAGGCCACGGGGCAATTGCGAGCAGTACTTC CAWRPRGNCEQYF
many - TRBJ2-7 TRBV6-2/TRBV6-3 TGTGCCAGCACCTACCGGGCACTAGAAGGGGTTACAGTCTACGAGCAGTACTTC CASTYRALEGVTVYEQYF
- TRBD1 TRBJ2-2 TRBV20-1 TGCAGTGCTAGAGAGACAGGGGGTAACACCGGGGAGCTGTTTTTT CSARETGGNTGELFF
many - TRBJ2-7 TRBV7-8 TGTGCCAGCAGCTTCCCCAATGGGGGGCTATCCTACGAGCAGTACTTC CASSFPNGGLSYEQYF
many - TRBJ1-3 TRBV27 TGTGCCAGCAGTCCCAGACAGTCCGGAAACACCATATATTTT CASSPRQSGNTIYF
few TRBD1 TRBJ2-2 TRBV11-1 TGTGCCAGCAGCTTAAGACCGGGACAGGGGTCCGGGGAGCTGTTTTTT CASSLRPGQGSGELFF
few - TRBJ1-2 TRBV12-5 TGTGCTAGTGGTTTGCGTCCCCGATCACAGGGCGTCGGGGACTATGGCTACACCTTC CASGLRPRSQGVGDYGYTF
many - TRBJ1-2 TRBV25-1 TGTGCCAGCAGTGCTGACAGTGGCTATGGCTACACCTTC CASSADSGYGYTF
many - TRBJ1-2 TRBV27 TGTGCCAGCAGCCCTGGGACGGGGGATGGCTACACCTTC CASSPGTGDGYTF
many TRBD1 TRBJ2-7 TRBV10-3 TGTGCCATCAGTGACAGGGGGAGCGAGCAGTACTTC CAISDRGSEQYF
many - TRBJ2-7 TRBV28 TGTGCCAGCAGGCGAGGATCCTACGAGCAGTACTTC CASRRGSYEQYF
many TRBD1 TRBJ1-1 TRBV7-6 TGTGCCAGCAGCTTAGGACAGGGACTTAACACTGAAGCTTTCTTT CASSLGQGLNTEAFF
few - TRBJ1-2 TRBV2 TGTGCCAGCAGTGACCGGAGGGGCTTCTTC CASSDRRGFF
many - TRBJ2-7 TRBV20-1 TGCAGTGCTAGAGGAACTAGCGAGCAGTACTTC CSARGTSEQYF
many TRBD1 TRBJ2-7 TRBV29-1 TGCAGCGTTACCTCGGACAGGGGCTCCTACGAGCAGTACTTC CSVTSDRGSYEQYF
many - TRBJ1-2 TRBV10-3 TGTGCCATCAGTGAGTCGAAGGGAAGTAACTATGGCTACACCTTC CAISESKGSNYGYTF